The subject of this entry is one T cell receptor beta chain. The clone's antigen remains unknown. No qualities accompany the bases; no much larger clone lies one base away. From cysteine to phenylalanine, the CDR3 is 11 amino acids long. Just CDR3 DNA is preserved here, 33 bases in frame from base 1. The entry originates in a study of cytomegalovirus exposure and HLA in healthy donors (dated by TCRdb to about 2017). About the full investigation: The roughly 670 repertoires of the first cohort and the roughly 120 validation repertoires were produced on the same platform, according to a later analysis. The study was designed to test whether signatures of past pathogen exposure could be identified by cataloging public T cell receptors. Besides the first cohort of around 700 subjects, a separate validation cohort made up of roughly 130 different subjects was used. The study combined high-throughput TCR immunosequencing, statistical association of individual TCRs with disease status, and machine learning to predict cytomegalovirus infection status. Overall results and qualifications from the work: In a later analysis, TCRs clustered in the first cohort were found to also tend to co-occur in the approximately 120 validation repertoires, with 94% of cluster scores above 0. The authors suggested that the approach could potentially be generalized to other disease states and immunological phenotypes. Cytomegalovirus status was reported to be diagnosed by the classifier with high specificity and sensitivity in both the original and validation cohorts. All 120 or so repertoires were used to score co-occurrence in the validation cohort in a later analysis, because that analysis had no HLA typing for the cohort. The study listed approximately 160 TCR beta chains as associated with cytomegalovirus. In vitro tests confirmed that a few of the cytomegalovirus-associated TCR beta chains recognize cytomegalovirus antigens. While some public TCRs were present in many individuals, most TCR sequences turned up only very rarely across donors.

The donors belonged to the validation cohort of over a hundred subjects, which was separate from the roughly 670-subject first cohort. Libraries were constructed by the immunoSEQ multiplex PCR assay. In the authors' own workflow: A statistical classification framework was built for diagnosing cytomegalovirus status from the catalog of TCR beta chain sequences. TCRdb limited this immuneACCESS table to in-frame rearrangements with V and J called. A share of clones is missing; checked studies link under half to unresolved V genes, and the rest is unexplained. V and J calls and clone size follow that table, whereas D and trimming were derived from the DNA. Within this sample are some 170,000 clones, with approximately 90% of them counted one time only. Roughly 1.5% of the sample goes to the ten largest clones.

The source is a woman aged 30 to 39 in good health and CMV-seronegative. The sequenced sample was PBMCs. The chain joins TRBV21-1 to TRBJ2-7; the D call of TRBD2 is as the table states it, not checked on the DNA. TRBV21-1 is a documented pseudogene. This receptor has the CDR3 CAGPTRYEQYF. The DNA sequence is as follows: TGTGCCGGGCCAACTAGGTACGAGCAGTACTTC.